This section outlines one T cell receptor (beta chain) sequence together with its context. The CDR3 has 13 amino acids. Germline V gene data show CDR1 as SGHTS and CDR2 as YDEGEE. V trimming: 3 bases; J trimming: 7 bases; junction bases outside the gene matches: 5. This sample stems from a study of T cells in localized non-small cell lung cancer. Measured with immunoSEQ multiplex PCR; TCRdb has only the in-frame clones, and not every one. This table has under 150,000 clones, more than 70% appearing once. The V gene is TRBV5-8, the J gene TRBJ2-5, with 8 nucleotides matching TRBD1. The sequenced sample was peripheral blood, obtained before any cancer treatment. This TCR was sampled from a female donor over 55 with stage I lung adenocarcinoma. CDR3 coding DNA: TGTGCCAGCAGCTGGACAGGGTGGGGGACCCAGTACTTC. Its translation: CASSWTGWGTQYF.